These 14 T cell receptor beta chains share one sample of origin, sequenced in a study of cytotoxic CD8 clonotypes in ibrutinib-treated CLL. Measured with immunoSEQ multiplex PCR; TCRdb has only the in-frame clones, and not every one. In the table there are around 140,000 clones, around 84% of which are singletons. Specimen: PBMCs, collected after 36 months of ibrutinib treatment. These receptors all come from a human donor with chronic lymphocytic leukemia.

V is TRBV4-1 and J is TRBJ2-4; the D call may be TRBD1 or TRBD2 (5 bases each). CDR1 MGHRA and CDR2 YSYEKL come from the germline V gene. Trimming stripped 4 bases from V and 0 bases from J, with 10 bases between. CDR3 size: 15 residues. CDR3 residues: CASSLGTLAKNIQYF. CDR3 sequence (DNA): TGCGCCAGCAGCCTTGGGACCTTAGCCAAAAACATTCAGTACTTC.

This chain links TRBV7-3 with TRBJ1-4, with unresolved D. Trimming left V 1 base short and J 0 bases short, with 6 bases between. Germline values: CDR1 SGHTA, CDR2 FQGTGA. The CDR3 runs to 15 residues. This chain's CDR3 is CASSLRAATNEKLFF. CDR3 bases: TGTGCCAGCAGCTTAAGGGCTGCAACTAATGAAAAACTGTTTTTT.

This clone appeared a single time. This sequence joins TRBV10-3 and TRBJ1-3; D is uncertain. Germline CDR1 reads ENHRY; CDR2 reads SYGVKD. The CDR3 has 15 residues. Between the trimmed V and J ends, which lost 6 bases and 1 base, there was a span of 13 bases. CDR3 bases: TGTGCCATCAGGACCGGCCTGGGGTCTGGAAACACCATATATTTT. This gives the protein CAIRTGLGSGNTIYF.

CDR3: CSVRKTAYEQYF. The CDR3 nucleotides read TGCAGCGTCCGGAAGACAGCCTACGAGCAGTACTTC. The chain is built from TRBV29-1 and TRBJ2-7; weak D call: TRBD1 (5 bases). CDR3 length: 12 residues. Germline CDR1 SQVTM, CDR2 ANQGSEA. With 6 bases removed from V and 2 bases from J, the gap between germline ends came to 11 bases.

The count of this clone is one. The chain links TRBV6-5 to TRBJ2-5, with 11 nucleotides matching TRBD2. The CDR3 length is 15 residues. With V trimmed by 6 bases and J by 0 bases, 3 bases remained unmatched. The V gene's germline CDR1 is MNHEY and CDR2 SVGAGI. The CDR3 region is CASSASGGYQETQYF. The CDR3 DNA reads as TGTGCCAGCAGCGCTAGCGGGGGGTACCAAGAGACCCAGTACTTC.

This clone appeared a single time. The V call is TRBV6-6, the J call TRBJ2-7; 8 bases are a match to TRBD1. Trimming at V came to 6 bases and at J to 5 bases, leaving 3 bases not matched to a gene. The CDR3 covers 12 residues. From germline, CDR1 is MNHNY and CDR2 SVGAGI (reference sequence). The DNA for the CDR3 is TGTGCCAGCAGCCCACAGGGGGACGAGCAGTACTTC. Protein: CASSPQGDEQYF.

The J gene is TRBJ2-7, the V gene TRBV2; possible D gene TRBD1, 6 bases. In germline, CDR1 is SNHLY, CDR2 FYNNEI. Trimming took off 4 bases at V and 5 bases at J, with 12 bases between the two ends. The CDR3 loop spans 13 amino acids. The CDR3 DNA is TGTGCCAGCAGTGTACAGGGCTTGGACGAGCAGTACTTC. Encoded protein: CASSVQGLDEQYF.

J is TRBJ2-1 and V is TRBV30, with 7 nucleotides matching TRBD1. J gave up 3 bases and V 3 bases, and 8 bases lay outside the gene matches. Germline-derived CDR1 and CDR2 are GTSNPN and SVGIG (reference sequence). The CDR3 has 15 amino acids. The chain's CDR3 is CAWRSPGTDYNEQFF. CDR3 in DNA: TGTGCCTGGAGGTCCCCCGGGACAGACTACAATGAGCAGTTCTTC.

The chain carries TRBV28 and TRBJ1-4; 12 bases line up with TRBD1. Germline CDR1 is MDHEN and CDR2 is SYDVKM. V lost 7 bases and J lost 8; bases outside the gene matches: 11. The CDR3 sequence is 16 residues long. CDR3 nucleotides: TGTGCCAGCACCTTGGGACAGGGGGCGCCCCGGGAAAAACTGTTTTTT. Protein product: CASTLGQGAPREKLFF.

This clone has a single count. The V call is TRBV5-4, the J call TRBJ1-1; no definite D call. V was trimmed by 3 bases and J by 1 base, leaving 7 bases between them. The germline V gene encodes CDR1 SGHNT and CDR2 YYREEE (reference sequence). CDR3 length equals 13 residues. This CDR3 reads CASSYGGNTEAFF. The CDR3 DNA reads as TGTGCCAGCAGCTATGGCGGGAACACTGAAGCTTTCTTT.

This chain joins TRBV19 and TRBJ1-5, with D perhaps TRBD1 (5 bases). In germline, CDR1 is LNHDA, CDR2 SQIVND (reference sequence). Trimming pared 3 bases from V and 3 bases from J, leaving 21 bases between. CDR3 length: 18 residues. The CDR3 DNA reads TGTGCCAGTAGTATCGGGCCATTTCGGGCAGGGAACAATCAGCCCCAGCATTTT. Protein product: CASSIGPFRAGNNQPQHF.

The gene calls are TRBV4-1 and TRBJ2-3; 10 bases line up with TRBD2. Germline values: CDR1 MGHRA, CDR2 YSYEKL. J was trimmed by 2 bases and V by 3 bases; bases with no gene match: 5. The CDR3 length is 16 residues. This CDR3 reads CASSQVAGGLTDTQYF. CDR3 coding DNA: TGCGCCAGCAGCCAGGTAGCGGGGGGCCTCACAGATACGCAGTATTTT.

The chain joins TRBV7-3 to TRBJ2-2; tentative D call: TRBD2 (6 bases). Germline assignment: CDR1 SGHTA and CDR2 FQGTGA. The ends were cut back, 5 bases at V and 3 bases at J, with 13 bases in the middle. The CDR3 length is 15 residues. CDR3 DNA sequence: TGTGCCAGCAGCCCCCGCGGGGTAGACACCGGGGAGCTGTTTTTT. As protein: CASSPRGVDTGELFF.

The V gene is TRBV2, the J gene TRBJ2-7; 9 bases align to TRBD2. Per the germline V gene, CDR1 is SNHLY and CDR2 is FYNNEI. V gave up 1 base and J gave up 7 bases; unmatched junction bases: 8. The CDR3 has 15 residues. In nucleotides, the CDR3 is TGTGCCAGCAGTGAAGGGGCTAGCGGGGCGTCGGAGCAGTACTTC. Translation: CASSEGASGASEQYF.